This T cell receptor (beta chain) came from a study of blood T cell repertoires in COVID-19. Data came from immunoSEQ multiplex PCR; TCRdb stores just in-frame clones and leaves some out. The sample yields a few hundred thousand clones, more than 70% seen once. With 8 bases removed from V and 0 bases from J, the gap between germline ends came to 11 bases. Germline CDR1 SGHNT, CDR2 YENEEA. CDR3 length: 13 amino acids. This chain connects TRBV11-3 to TRBJ2-7, with D tentatively TRBD2 (6 bases). What was sequenced was peripheral blood. This receptor was obtained from a woman aged 18-29 years with acute or convalescent COVID-19. CDR3 residues: CASGYSGSYEQYF. DNA for the CDR3: TGTGCCAGCGGGTATAGCGGCTCCTACGAGCAGTACTTC. Full variable domain (remainder filled in from reference TRBV11-3 and TRBJ2-7): EAGVVQSPRYKIIEKKQPVAFWCNPISGHNTLYWYLQNLGQGPELLIRYENEEAVDDSQLPKDRFSAERLKGVDSTLKIQPAELGDSAVYLCASGYSGSYEQYFGPGTRLTVT.